The 4 T cell receptor beta chains reported below all come from one sample, sequenced in a study of beta chain features in type 1 diabetes. These receptors have no identified antigens. Expressed TCRB transcripts were sequenced because the entire RNA isolate underwent reverse transcription. The table came from immunoSEQ multiplex PCR; TCRdb's copy has only in-frame clones and leaves some out. The sample includes 150,000 or so clones, around 63% seen only once; the top ten take roughly 0.092%. General observations from the study: All four CD4+ subsets of Type 1 diabetes patients contained TCRB CDR3s that were moderately but significantly shorter.

The sequenced sample consisted of naive CD4+ T cells from blood. The receptors stem from a man aged 30-40 years with type 1 diabetes.

The chain recombines TRBV4-3 with TRBJ2-2, with TRBD2 matching over 12 bases. This CDR3 comprises 17 residues. V was clipped by 4 bases and J by 4 bases; unmatched bases: 7. Looked up from germline, CDR1 is LGHNA and CDR2 is YSLEER. This CDR3 is CASSRRLAGDITGELFF. The CDR3 DNA follows: TGCGCCAGCAGCCGCCGACTAGCGGGGGACATCACCGGGGAGCTGTTTTTT.

This chain connects TRBV29-1 to TRBJ1-3; weak D call: TRBD1 (5 bases). This CDR3 has 13 amino acids. Germline V CDR1 and CDR2: SQVTM, ANQGSEA. V shed 6 bases and J shed 0 bases, with 9 bases lying between them. CDR3 sequence: CSVVQGSGNTIYF. In nucleotides, the CDR3 is TGCAGCGTCGTCCAGGGCTCTGGAAACACCATATATTTT.

This chain links TRBV30 with TRBJ1-2; 9 positions agree with TRBD1. Losses at the gene ends were 5 bases for V and 8 bases for J; bases not matched to a gene: 12. This CDR3 comprises 14 residues. The germline V gene has CDR1 GTSNPN and CDR2 SVGIG (reference sequence). Here the CDR3 reads CAWGPGTGPRGYTF. The CDR3, as DNA: TGTGCCTGGGGTCCCGGGACAGGGCCTAGGGGCTACACCTTC.

This clone was seen a few times. J is TRBJ2-3 and V is TRBV15; 7 nucleotides align to TRBD1. V was clipped by 1 base and J by 0 bases; unmatched bases: 4. Germline V gene data show CDR1 as LNHNV and CDR2 as YYDKDF (reference sequence). The CDR3 sequence is 16 residues long. CDR3 nucleotide sequence: TGTGCCACCAGCAGAGCTTGGGACAGTAGCACAGATACGCAGTATTTT. Protein sequence: CATSRAWDSSTDTQYF.